The 32 T cell receptor beta chains given below trace back to one sample, sequenced in a study of spatial heterogeneity in lung cancer. As to time point: sample taken at primary tumor resection. A single record per CDR3 protein comes from TCRdb applying MiXCR to the 5' RACE reads. The sample lists just under 95,000 distinct CDR3 sequences; approximately 12% were seen once. This specimen consisted of PBMCs, obtained at surgery. These receptors all stem from a male donor with early-stage non-small cell lung cancer.

The V gene is TRBV20-1, the J gene TRBJ2-7; D is unresolved. Trimming shortened V by 0 bases and J by 2 bases, and 14 bases separated the two germline ends. CDR3 size: 15 residues. Germline lookup yields CDR1 DFQATT and CDR2 SNEGSKA (reference sequence). As DNA, the CDR3 is TGCAGTGCTAGAGATTTGGGTCTCCTGGCCTACGAGCAGTACTTC. It is translated as CSARDLGLLAYEQYF.

This clonotype was detected only a few times. The genes are TRBV10-3 and TRBJ2-5; a weak D match, TRBD1 (6 bases). Looked up from germline, CDR1 is ENHRY and CDR2 is SYGVKD. This CDR3 comprises 13 residues. V dropped 6 bases and J dropped 4 bases, with 12 bases sitting between them. CDR3 nucleotide sequence: TGTGCCATCAGCCGCCAGGGGTCAGAGACCCAGTACTTC. It translates to CAISRQGSETQYF.

The rearrangement joins TRBV28 to TRBJ2-7; D not resolved. The CDR3 extends over 15 amino acids. V was clipped by 3 bases and J by 7 bases, with 19 bases between them. Germline V gene data show CDR1 as MDHEN and CDR2 as SYDVKM. CDR3 bases: TGTGCCAGCAGTTTCGGTCCAGGAACCCCTCGGGAGCAGTACTTC. It is translated as CASSFGPGTPREQYF.

The chain recombines TRBV5-1 with TRBJ2-5; 7 nucleotides align to TRBD1. The CDR3 has 16 residues. Trimming took 1 base from V and 1 from J; bases not matched to a gene: 7. Germline CDR1 SGHRS, CDR2 YFSETQ. The CDR3 coding sequence is TGCGCCAGCAGCTTGTCGGGACAGATATCCCAAGAGACCCAGTACTTC. Translation gives CASSLSGQISQETQYF.

This rearrangement joins TRBV21-1 to TRBJ1-5. TRBV21-1 is listed as a pseudogene. This CDR3 has 17 amino acids. The CDR3 DNA is TGTGCCAGCAGTAAAAACCACCCACGGACGAGCAATCAGCCCCAGCATTTT. Protein sequence: CASSKNHPRTSNQPQHF.

This clonotype occurred many times. The rearrangement uses TRBV6-2 or TRBV6-3 and TRBJ2-7, with 9 nucleotides matching TRBD1. The J segment lost 5 bases and the V segment lost 6 bases, leaving 14 bases of the junction unmatched. The CDR3 contains 16 residues. CDR1 and CDR2 (germline): MNHEY, SVGEGT. The DNA of the CDR3 is TGTGCCAGCAGACCCCCTAACAGGGGGCGCGTCGACGAGCAGTACTTC. Translated, it gives CASRPPNRGRVDEQYF.

The chain couples TRBV29-1 to TRBJ1-4; no firm D call. Germline CDR1 SQVTM, CDR2 ANQGSEA. This CDR3 comprises 12 residues. The V and J ends lost 6 bases and 8 bases respectively, with 13 bases between them. CDR3 in DNA: TGCAGCGTACCGAGGGCCGACGAAAAACTGTTTTTT. The encoded protein is CSVPRADEKLFF.

Many counts were recorded for this clonotype. V usage is TRBV28 and J usage is TRBJ1-5, with 8 bases that match TRBD1. V gave up 5 bases and J gave up 4 bases; unmatched junction bases: 7. CDR1 and CDR2 from the germline V gene are MDHEN and SYDVKM. The CDR3 consists of 15 residues. CDR3 sequence: CASSTLDRENQPQHF. DNA for the CDR3: TGTGCCAGCAGTACCCTGGACAGGGAGAATCAGCCCCAGCATTTT.

This clonotype was counted between two and nine times. J is TRBJ1-3 and V is TRBV5-1, with D hard to call. The germline V and J ends were trimmed by 0 bases and 0 bases, with 13 bases remaining between them. The V gene's germline CDR1 is SGHRS and CDR2 YFSETQ. The CDR3 loop spans 17 amino acids. CDR3: CASSLVSAGVSGNTIYF. DNA for the CDR3: TGCGCCAGCAGCTTGGTGTCGGCGGGAGTCTCTGGAAACACCATATATTTT. Full variable domain (missing parts from reference TRBV5-1 and TRBJ1-3): KAGVTQTPRYLIKTRGQQVTLSCSPISGHRSVSWYQQTPGQGLQFLFEYFSETQRNKGNFPGRFSGRQFSNSRSEMNVSTLELGDSALYLCASSLVSAGVSGNTIYFGEGSWLTVV.

This clonotype appeared many times. This rearrangement joins TRBV5-5 to TRBJ1-1; TRBD1 aligns across 9 bases. CDR1 is SGHKS and CDR2 is YYEKEE in the germline V gene (reference sequence). V shed 4 bases and J 5 bases; nucleotides not matched to a gene: 9. The CDR3 runs to 15 residues. The CDR3 is CASSRTGGAFTEAFF. The CDR3 nucleotides are TGTGCCAGCAGCAGAACAGGGGGCGCATTTACTGAAGCTTTCTTT. Drawing the rest from reference TRBV5-5 and TRBJ1-1, the complete variable domain is DAGVTQSPTHLIKTRGQQVTLRCSPISGHKSVSWYQQVLGQGPQFIFQYYEKEERGRGNFPDRFSARQFPNYSSELNVNALLLGDSALYLCASSRTGGAFTEAFFGQGTRLTVV.

This clonotype appeared many times. The V and J genes are TRBV7-2 and TRBJ2-2; D is ambiguous. V was cut by 1 base and J by 2 bases, with 11 bases left in between. The CDR3 contains 16 residues. Germline CDR1 reads SGHTA; CDR2 reads FQGNSA. CDR3 in amino acids: CASSLVPLLNTGELFF. CDR3 bases: TGTGCCAGCAGCTTAGTGCCACTCCTAAACACCGGGGAGCTGTTTTTT.

The V gene is TRBV20-1, the J gene TRBJ1-1; 9 bases match TRBD1. This CDR3 is 14 amino acids long. Germline values: CDR1 DFQATT, CDR2 SNEGSKA (reference sequence). The V and J ends lost 6 bases and 5 bases, in that order; junction bases with no gene match: 10. The CDR3 DNA sequence: TGCAGTGCAACATCACAGGGGGCGGGAACTGAAGCTTTCTTT. This translates into CSATSQGAGTEAFF.

In its sample, this clonotype was seen a few times. The chain is built from TRBV7-9 and TRBJ2-5, with TRBD1 as a possible D gene (6 bases). Trimming took off 1 base at V and 3 bases at J, with 9 bases between the two ends. Germline assignment: CDR1 SEHNR and CDR2 FQNEAQ (reference sequence). This CDR3 region has 14 residues. CDR3 residues: CASSLGPGEETQYF. The CDR3 nucleotides read TGTGCCAGCAGCTTAGGACCAGGGGAAGAGACCCAGTACTTC. Filled out from reference TRBV7-9 and TRBJ2-5, the complete variable domain reads DTGVSQNPRHKITKRGQNVTFRCDPISEHNRLYWYRQTLGQGPEFLTYFQNEAQLEKSRLLSDRFSAERPKGSFSTLEIQRTEQGDSAMYLCASSLGPGEETQYFGPGTRLLVL.

This clonotype was detected ten times or more. The chain is built from TRBV7-3 and TRBJ2-3; D may be TRBD1 (6 bases). The CDR3 is 17 amino acids. The V gene lost 4 bases and the J gene lost 3 bases, with 20 bases spanning the gap. Germline CDR1 and CDR2: SGHTA and FQGTGA. CDR3 protein: CASSSVRDIGATDTQYF. The CDR3 DNA reads TGTGCCAGCAGCTCCGTCCGGGACATTGGGGCAACAGATACGCAGTATTTT.

In its sample, this clonotype was seen many times. The V gene is TRBV29-1, the J gene TRBJ2-5; D uncertain. This CDR3 is 12 amino acids long. V was cut by 4 bases and J by 9 bases, with 15 bases left in between. From germline, CDR1 is SQVTM and CDR2 ANQGSEA. The CDR3 region has the DNA TGCAGCGTTGCTCTTCCAATTGGGGCCCAGTACTTC. This gives the protein CSVALPIGAQYF. The entire variable domain, with the rest obtained from reference TRBV29-1 and TRBJ2-5, is as follows: SAVISQKPSRDICQRGTSLTIQCQVDSQVTMMFWYRQQPGQSLTLIATANQGSEATYESGFVIDKFPISRPNLTFSTLTVSNMSPEDSSIYLCSVALPIGAQYFGPGTRLLVL.

The chain employs TRBV4-1 and TRBJ2-7; D is undetermined. The V end lost 3 bases, the J end lost 3 bases, and 9 bases lay between the germline ends. CDR1 and CDR2 from the germline V gene are MGHRA and YSYEKL. There are 13 residues in the CDR3. The CDR3: CASSQGLVYEQYF. CDR3 sequence (DNA): TGCGCCAGCAGCCAGGGTCTCGTCTACGAGCAGTACTTC.

Only a few counts were recorded for this clonotype. This chain uses TRBV27 with TRBJ1-1; the D gene is possibly TRBD1 (5 bases). Trimming pared 6 bases from V and 5 bases from J, leaving 13 bases between. This CDR3 region has 13 residues. CDR1 is MNHEY, CDR2 SMNVEV, per germline (reference sequence). CDR3 nucleotide sequence: TGTGCCAGCAGGGGGGTCGTCGGAACTGAAGCTTTCTTT. Protein sequence: CASRGVVGTEAFF.

This rearrangement joins TRBV7-2 to TRBJ2-5; D may be TRBD1 (5 bases). Germline-derived CDR1 and CDR2 are SGHTA and FQGNSA. The length of the CDR3 is 14 residues. The germline V and J ends were trimmed by 1 base and 4 bases, with 10 bases remaining between them. The CDR3 DNA sequence: TGTGCCAGCAGCTTAGGACCAGGGCCAGAGACCCAGTACTTC. It encodes CASSLGPGPETQYF.

This clonotype was found a few times. Here the CDR3 reads CASSPSGPSYEQYF. The CDR3 DNA is TGTGCCAGCAGCCCGTCCGGGCCCTCCTACGAGCAGTACTTC. The J gene is TRBJ2-7, the V gene TRBV3-1, with unresolved D. The CDR3 is 14 residues long. Trimming took off 4 bases at V and 0 bases at J, with 10 bases between the two ends. Germline CDR1 reads LGHDT; CDR2 reads YNNKEL (reference sequence).

As concerns this clonotype: Germline is not matched at one junction end, which may reflect a read error. The rearrangement uses TRBV18 and TRBJ1-5; TRBD1 agrees at 9 bases. Looked up from germline, CDR1 is KGHSH and CDR2 is LQKENI. The CDR3 consists of 15 residues. Written as DNA, the CDR3 is TGTGCCAGCTCCCCACAGGGGGCTAGCAATCAGCCCCAGCATTTT. Translated, it gives CASSPQGASNQPQHF.

In the case of this clonotype: This may arise from a read error, as a much more abundant clone is one base away. The chain uses TRBV7-6 and TRBJ2-4; maybe TRBD1 (7 bases). From germline, CDR1 is SGHVS and CDR2 FNYEAQ. The CDR3 extends over 16 amino acids. As DNA, the CDR3 is TGTGCCAGCAGCTTGGAGGGGGCCCCAGCCAATAACATTCAGTACTTC. Its protein is CASSLEGAPANNIQYF.

This clonotype was observed at least ten times. V gene TRBV6-6 combines with J gene TRBJ2-7; D is perhaps TRBD1 (6 bases). The CDR3 contains 15 residues. CDR1 is MNHNY, CDR2 SVGAGI, per germline (reference sequence). V was clipped by 2 bases and J by 5 bases, with 16 bases between them. Here the CDR3 DNA reads TGTGCCAGCAGTTACGTGTCTCGAGGGGGAGACGAGCAGTACTTC. It codes for CASSYVSRGGDEQYF.

This clonotype came up a few times. The chain is built from TRBV3-1 and TRBJ2-3; no clear D gene. The germline CDR1 and CDR2 sequences are LGHDT and YNNKEL (reference sequence). The V and J ends lost 3 bases and 5 bases respectively, with 9 bases between them. CDR3 length equals 13 residues. The CDR3 region is CASSQSTIDTQYF. The CDR3, as DNA: TGTGCCAGCAGCCAGAGTACCATAGATACGCAGTATTTT.

DNA for the CDR3: TGTGCCAGCTCAGCCGCAGCCTACTACGAGCAGTACTTC. Its translation is CASSAAAYYEQYF. The chain uses TRBV18 and TRBJ2-7, with D uncertain. Germline V CDR1 and CDR2: KGHSH, LQKENI. V gave up 5 bases and J gave up 3 bases, with 11 bases separating them. This CDR3 has 13 residues.

The rearrangement uses TRBV5-4 and TRBJ2-1; 10 bases match TRBD2. CDR1 is SGHNT, CDR2 YYREEE, per germline (reference sequence). The length of the CDR3 is 15 residues. V was clipped by 1 base and J by 8 bases; unmatched bases: 6. CDR3 DNA: TGTGCCAGCAGCTTGCCTAGCGGGAGAAGGCATGAGCAGTTCTTC. It codes for CASSLPSGRRHEQFF. Using reference TRBV5-4 and TRBJ2-1 for the parts outside the CDR3, the full variable domain is ETGVTQSPTHLIKTRGQQVTLRCSSQSGHNTVSWYQQALGQGPQFIFQYYREEENGRGNFPPRFSGLQFPNYSSELNVNALELDDSALYLCASSLPSGRRHEQFFGPGTRLTVL.

The gene calls are TRBV24-1 and TRBJ2-1, with 15 bases matching TRBD2. The length of the CDR3 is 15 residues. Germline assignment: CDR1 KGHDR and CDR2 SFDVKD. Losses at the gene ends were 8 bases for V and 6 bases for J; bases not matched to a gene: 4. CDR3 residues: CATTGLAGGTNEQFF. The CDR3 nucleotides read TGTGCCACCACGGGACTAGCGGGAGGTACCAATGAGCAGTTCTTC.

V gene TRBV2 combines with J gene TRBJ2-7; tentatively, D is TRBD2 (6 bases). Trimming left V 0 bases short and J 4 bases short, with 10 bases between. This CDR3 region has 14 residues. Per germline, CDR1 SNHLY and CDR2 FYNNEI. The CDR3 loop reads CASSEAGLGYEQYF. CDR3 sequence (DNA): TGTGCCAGCAGTGAAGCGGGACTGGGGTACGAGCAGTACTTC.

The chain employs TRBV30 and TRBJ2-2; no clear D. V was pared by 4 bases and J by 5 bases, with 11 bases between. The CDR3 extends over 13 amino acids. Germline V gene data show CDR1 as GTSNPN and CDR2 as SVGIG (reference sequence). In DNA, the CDR3 is TGTGCCTGGAATTTTGGGTTTACCGGGGAGCTGTTTTTT. This gives the protein CAWNFGFTGELFF.

The chain carries TRBV2 and TRBJ2-3; D remains ambiguous. The CDR3 consists of 13 residues. V was trimmed by 6 bases and J by 10 bases, leaving 17 bases between them. The V gene's germline CDR1 is SNHLY and CDR2 FYNNEI. CDR3 coding DNA: TGTGCCAGCAGCTCTCGTTCCGCCCTCCCGCAGTATTTT. Protein sequence: CASSSRSALPQYF.

This clonotype was seen more than once but under ten times. CDR3 in amino acids: CASSGTGAYANTGELFF. The CDR3 DNA reads as TGTGCCAGCAGTGGGACAGGGGCGTACGCGAACACCGGGGAGCTGTTTTTT. This chain connects TRBV6-2 or TRBV6-3 to TRBJ2-2; 10 nucleotides match TRBD1. In germline, CDR1 is MNHEY, CDR2 SVGEGT. The CDR3 is made up of 17 amino acids. V gave up 5 bases and J gave up 0 bases; unmatched junction bases: 6.

This clonotype was picked up a small number of times. The chain uses TRBV7-2 and TRBJ2-2; D tentatively reads TRBD1 or TRBD2 (6 bases each). The V end lost 7 bases, the J end lost 1 base, and 10 bases lay between the germline ends. The CDR3 covers 14 residues. Looked up from germline, CDR1 is SGHTA and CDR2 is FQGNSA. This CDR3 is CASNRDWNTGELFF. CDR3 in DNA: TGTGCCAGCAACAGGGACTGGAACACCGGGGAGCTGTTTTTT.

This chain connects TRBV7-8 to TRBJ1-5; D not certain. The germline V and J ends were trimmed by 2 bases and 6 bases, with 11 bases remaining between them. There are 14 residues in the CDR3. Germline CDR1 SGHVS, CDR2 FQNEAQ. CDR3 residues: CASSLQAQVQPQHF. The DNA of the CDR3 is TGTGCCAGCAGCTTACAGGCTCAGGTTCAGCCCCAGCATTTT.